This TCR beta chain derives from a study of graft-versus-host responses after intestinal transplantation. About the research overall: Induction using anti-thymocyte globulin, followed by tacrolimus and steroids for approximately 3 years, was given to all recipients.

This clone was seen only a few times. Germline V gene sequence: CDR1 MNHEY, CDR2 SVGAGI. CDR3 length: 14 amino acids. V shed 8 bases and J 7 bases; nucleotides not matched to a gene: 8. Repertoires were generated with immunoSEQ multiplex PCR, while TCRdb's copy carries only in-frame clones and drops some. This repertoire shows some 24,000 clones, 40% found once; its top ten account for over 0.55%. The gene calls are TRBV6-5 and TRBJ1-6; 7 bases line up with TRBD1. The TCR was taken from a human patient who received an intestinal transplant. The source material was alloreactive CD4+ T cells from a mixed lymphocyte reaction culture, sampled before intestinal transplant. Subset denoted: CFSE-low proliferating T cells sorted from approximately 6-day pre-transplant mixed lymphocyte reaction (GvH or HvG direction). The DNA of the CDR3 is TGTGCCAGCCGTCGGGACAGTGGAAATTCACCCCTCCACTTT. Translation gives CASRRDSGNSPLHF.